Listed below are T cell receptor beta chains from one sample, sequenced in a study of blood T cells in healthy people across ages. TCRdb ran MiXCR on the 5' RACE reads and lists one entry per CDR3 protein. The table has about 1.4 million distinct CDR3 sequences, roughly 64% seen once; the top ten hold 6.5% to 8.5%. Sequencing was done on a sample of blood. These receptors were obtained from a young man in good health. Both conserved end residues are part of each CDR3. A D gene is named only where the DNA matches it firmly. Some rows have no size entry. The others give once, few or many, or a class for an expanded clone.

CDR3aa | CDR3nt | j_gene | d_gene | len | v_gene | abundance
CASSQDQTQLTGELFF | TGCGCCAGCAGCCAAGATCAGACCCAATTAACCGGGGAGCTGTTTTTT | TRBJ2-2 | NA | 16 | TRBV4-1 | NA
CASRPTGDHREAFF | TGTGCCAGCAGGCCGACAGGGGATCATCGAGAAGCTTTCTTT | TRBJ1-1 | TRBD1 | 14 | TRBV12-3/TRBV12-4 | NA
CASSQDWDGGSYNSPLHF | TGCGCCAGCAGCCAAGATTGGGACGGAGGGTCCTATAATTCACCCCTCCACTTT | TRBJ1-6 | NA | 18 | TRBV4-3 | NA
CASSLTSGANTGELFF | TGTGCCAGCAGTCTAACTAGCGGCGCGAACACCGGGGAGCTGTTTTTT | TRBJ2-2 | TRBD2 | 16 | TRBV27 | few
CASSYPPQGTNYGYTF | TGTGCCAGCAGTTACCCCCCACAGGGGACTAACTATGGCTACACCTTC | TRBJ1-2 | TRBD1 | 16 | TRBV6-6 | few
CAISEQSTDTQYF | TGTGCCATCAGTGAACAAAGCACAGATACGCAGTATTTT | TRBJ2-3 | NA | 13 | TRBV10-3 | NA
CASRPPRGGKNTGELFF | TGTGCCAGCAGGCCCCCCAGAGGGGGTAAGAACACCGGGGAGCTGTTTTTT | TRBJ2-2 | NA | 17 | TRBV6-2/TRBV6-3 | NA
CASSLVKTGELFF | TGTGCCAGCAGCTTAGTTAAGACCGGGGAGCTGTTTTTT | TRBJ2-2 | NA | 13 | TRBV7-2 | NA
CASVGWENGNQPQHF | TGTGCCAGCGTCGGATGGGAAAATGGCAATCAGCCCCAGCATTTT | TRBJ1-5 | NA | 15 | TRBV27 | NA
CASSSKDDNYGYTF | TGCGCCAGCAGCTCAAAGGACGACAACTATGGCTACACCTTC | TRBJ1-2 | NA | 14 | TRBV5-1 | NA
CASSFNPSGAQNTGELFF | TGTGCCAGCAGTTTTAACCCTAGCGGGGCACAGAACACCGGGGAGCTGTTTTTT | TRBJ2-2 | TRBD2 | 18 | TRBV27 | NA
CASSLGQFSYEQYF | TGTGCCAGCAGTTTAGGACAGTTCTCCTACGAGCAGTACTTC | TRBJ2-7 | NA | 14 | TRBV27 | few
CASSLDWVPEAFF | TGTGCCAGCAGCTTAGATTGGGTACCTGAAGCTTTCTTT | TRBJ1-1 | NA | 13 | TRBV7-9 | NA
CATSRVGRAGVYEQYF | TGTGCCACCAGCAGAGTAGGGCGGGCAGGCGTCTACGAGCAGTACTTC | TRBJ2-7 | NA | 16 | TRBV15 | NA
CASSTDTGGAVSGYTF | TGTGCCAGCAGTACTGATACAGGGGGCGCAGTGAGTGGCTACACCTTC | TRBJ1-2 | TRBD1 | 16 | TRBV28 | many
CASSILAGGTGELFF | TGTGCCAGTAGTATACTAGCGGGAGGGACCGGGGAGCTGTTTTTT | TRBJ2-2 | TRBD2 | 15 | TRBV19 | NA
CAMKERLINEKLFF | TGTGCCATGAAAGAGAGGCTCATTAATGAAAAACTGTTTTTT | TRBJ1-4 | NA | 14 | TRBV2 | once
CASSYSDPIEGADTQYF | TGTGCCAGCAGTTACTCCGATCCCATAGAGGGGGCGGATACGCAGTATTTT | TRBJ2-3 | TRBD1 | 17 | TRBV6-5 | NA
CASSSQGDHQETQYF | TGTGCCAGCAGCTCTCAGGGGGACCACCAAGAGACCCAGTACTTC | TRBJ2-5 | TRBD1 | 15 | TRBV13 | NA
CAWGKTPSNQPQHF | TGTGCCTGGGGTAAGACCCCTAGCAATCAGCCCCAGCATTTT | TRBJ1-5 | NA | 14 | TRBV30 | NA
CATQGASYNSPLHF | TGTGCCACTCAGGGGGCCTCCTATAATTCACCCCTCCACTTT | TRBJ1-6 | TRBD1 | 14 | TRBV28 | NA
CSARRRSYNEQFF | TGCAGTGCTAGGCGGAGGTCCTACAATGAGCAGTTCTTC | TRBJ2-1 | NA | 13 | TRBV20-1 | NA
CASSVYPGDIQYF | TGTGCCAGCAGCGTATACCCTGGCGACATTCAGTACTTC | TRBJ2-4 | NA | 13 | TRBV9 | NA
CASSYDGSSYNEQFF | TGTGCCAGCAGTTACGACGGAAGCTCCTACAATGAGCAGTTCTTC | TRBJ2-1 | NA | 15 | TRBV6-2/TRBV6-3 | NA
CASSLALGWTSGTDTQYF | TGTGCCAGCAGCTTAGCGCTTGGTTGGACTAGCGGCACAGATACGCAGTATTTT | TRBJ2-3 | TRBD2 | 18 | TRBV7-2 | NA
CSVVPDPTPGANVLTF | TGCAGCGTTGTCCCAGACCCAACCCCTGGGGCCAACGTCCTGACTTTC | TRBJ2-6 | NA | 16 | TRBV29-1 | few
CASSPQDEGQFF | TGTGCCAGCAGCCCCCAGGACGAGGGGCAGTTCTTC | TRBJ2-1 | NA | 12 | TRBV7-9 | NA
CASSSPLPRGVPYNEQFF | TGTGCCAGCAGTTCCCCTCTTCCGCGGGGGGTCCCCTACAATGAGCAGTTCTTC | TRBJ2-1 | TRBD2 | 18 | TRBV6-2/TRBV6-3 | NA
CAWSTRPLSYGYTF | TGTGCCTGGAGTACACGACCCCTTTCATATGGCTACACCTTC | TRBJ1-2 | NA | 14 | TRBV30 | NA
CASSSETGQGQYF | TGTGCCAGCAGTTCGGAGACAGGGCAAGGGCAGTACTTC | TRBJ2-4 | TRBD1 | 13 | TRBV6-2/TRBV6-3 | NA
CASTVAGDERGEQFF | TGTGCCAGCACCGTAGCGGGGGACGAACGGGGGGAGCAGTTCTTC | TRBJ2-1 | TRBD2 | 15 | TRBV7-9 | once
CASLTPGGTPCGYTF | TGTGCCAGCCTAACCCCCGGGGGTACCCCTTGTGGCTACACCTTC | TRBJ1-2 | NA | 15 | TRBV21-1 | few
CASSLGRGGNSPLHF | TGTGCCAGCAGCTTAGGCAGGGGCGGGAATTCACCCCTCCACTTT | TRBJ1-6 | NA | 15 | TRBV7-9 | few
CASSLVRVHEQYF | TGTGCCAGCAGTTTAGTAAGGGTCCACGAGCAGTACTTC | TRBJ2-7 | NA | 13 | TRBV12-3/TRBV12-4 | few
CASSLYSAGNEGEQYF | TGTGCCAGCAGTTTATACTCGGCCGGGAATGAGGGCGAGCAGTACTTC | TRBJ2-7 | NA | 16 | TRBV12-3/TRBV12-4 | NA
CACEPTGSNSPLHF | TGCGCCTGCGAACCCACAGGGAGCAATTCACCCCTCCACTTT | TRBJ1-6 | NA | 14 | TRBV5-1 | few
CASSPNGKGHYGYTF | TGTGCCAGCAGCCCCAACGGAAAGGGTCACTATGGCTACACCTTC | TRBJ1-2 | NA | 15 | TRBV21-1 | NA
CASSGNAYEQYF | TGTGCCAGCAGTGGGAACGCCTACGAGCAGTACTTC | TRBJ2-7 | NA | 12 | TRBV7-9 | few
CASSFSGGPGANVLTF | TGTGCCAGCAGTTTCTCAGGGGGCCCTGGGGCCAACGTCCTGACTTTC | TRBJ2-6 | TRBD1 | 16 | TRBV28 | few
CASSQVLSLPASSGANVLTF | TGCGCCAGCAGCCAAGTGTTAAGCTTGCCGGCAAGCTCTGGGGCCAACGTCCTGACTTTC | TRBJ2-6 | NA | 20 | TRBV4-3 | NA
CASVGSGRGGSPLHF | TGTGCCAGCGTCGGTTCAGGGAGAGGCGGCTCACCCCTCCACTTT | TRBJ1-6 | NA | 15 | TRBV6-2/TRBV6-3 | NA
CASSSFPGAVAETQYF | TGTGCCAGCAGTTCATTCCCGGGGGCGGTGGCGGAGACCCAGTACTTC | TRBJ2-5 | NA | 16 | TRBV6-5 | NA
CASTLTSRRGEQFF | TGTGCCAGCACCCTCACGTCCCGGCGTGGTGAGCAGTTCTTC | TRBJ2-1 | NA | 14 | TRBV6-4 | NA
CASNRGQGYEQYF | TGTGCCAGCAACCGCGGACAGGGCTACGAGCAGTACTTC | TRBJ2-7 | TRBD1 | 13 | TRBV6-2/TRBV6-3 | NA
CASSGLAGLYF | TGTGCCAGCAGCGGACTAGCGGGGTTGTATTTT | TRBJ2-3 | TRBD2 | 11 | TRBV6-2/TRBV6-3 | NA
CASSSSSRETQYF | TGTGCCAGCAGCTCTTCCTCCCGGGAGACCCAGTACTTC | TRBJ2-5 | NA | 13 | TRBV5-4 | few
CASSWTGAGELFF | TGTGCCAGCAGTTGGACAGGGGCCGGGGAGCTGTTTTTT | TRBJ2-2 | TRBD1 | 13 | TRBV2 | NA
CASSPVGTAVDTQYF | TGTGCCAGCTCACCAGTTGGGACAGCCGTGGATACGCAGTATTTT | TRBJ2-3 | TRBD1 | 15 | TRBV18 | NA
CSASRGKGQGLRETQYF | TGCAGTGCTAGTAGGGGAAAGGGACAGGGTTTAAGGGAGACCCAGTACTTC | TRBJ2-5 | TRBD1 | 17 | TRBV20-1 | NA
CASSFNSAVLRALHF | TGTGCCAGCAGCTTTAATTCAGCCGTCTTAAGGGCCCTCCACTTT | TRBJ1-6 | NA | 15 | TRBV27 | NA
CASAREGVDRSVLTF | TGTGCCAGCGCCCGGGAGGGGGTGGATCGAAGCGTCCTGACTTTC | TRBJ2-6 | TRBD2 | 15 | TRBV2 | NA
CASGLVQGGSFQETQYF | TGTGCTAGTGGTTTGGTACAAGGCGGGAGCTTCCAAGAGACCCAGTACTTC | TRBJ2-5 | TRBD2 | 17 | TRBV12-5 | few